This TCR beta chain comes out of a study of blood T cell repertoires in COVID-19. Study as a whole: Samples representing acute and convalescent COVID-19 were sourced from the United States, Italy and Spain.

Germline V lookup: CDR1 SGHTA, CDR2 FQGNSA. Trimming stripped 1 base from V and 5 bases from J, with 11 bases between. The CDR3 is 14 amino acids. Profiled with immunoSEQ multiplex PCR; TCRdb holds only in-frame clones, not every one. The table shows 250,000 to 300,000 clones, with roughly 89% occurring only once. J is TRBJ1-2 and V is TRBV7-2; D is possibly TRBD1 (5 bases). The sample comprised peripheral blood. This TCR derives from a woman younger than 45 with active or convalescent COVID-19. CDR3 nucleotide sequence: TGTGCCAGCAGCTTAGAGCGGGGGAAATATGGCTACACCTTC. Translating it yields CASSLERGKYGYTF.